The clone carrying this T cell receptor beta chain was seen only a few times. These data come from a study of blood T cells in healthy people across ages. Through a sample-barcoded 5' primer and a J-beta primer mix, a second PCR was run for roughly 7 to 11 cycles. Every sample gave at least 2.5 million paired-end reads containing CDR3. Each CDR3 protein gets one entry after TCRdb re-called the 5' RACE reads with MiXCR. The sample consists of around 850,000 distinct CDR3 sequences, 30% to 45% of them appearing once. V lost 3 bases, J lost 7 bases, and 25 bases lay in between. The germline gives CDR1 MDHEN, CDR2 SYDVKM. The CDR3 covers 17 residues.

The chain has TRBV28 and TRBJ2-7; maybe TRBD1 (7 bases). The TCR was taken from a man between 18 and 29 years old in good health. The specimen was blood. The chain's CDR3 is CASSFKTGRLGYNEQYF. DNA for the CDR3: TGTGCCAGCAGTTTCAAGACAGGGAGGTTGGGATACAATGAGCAGTACTTC.